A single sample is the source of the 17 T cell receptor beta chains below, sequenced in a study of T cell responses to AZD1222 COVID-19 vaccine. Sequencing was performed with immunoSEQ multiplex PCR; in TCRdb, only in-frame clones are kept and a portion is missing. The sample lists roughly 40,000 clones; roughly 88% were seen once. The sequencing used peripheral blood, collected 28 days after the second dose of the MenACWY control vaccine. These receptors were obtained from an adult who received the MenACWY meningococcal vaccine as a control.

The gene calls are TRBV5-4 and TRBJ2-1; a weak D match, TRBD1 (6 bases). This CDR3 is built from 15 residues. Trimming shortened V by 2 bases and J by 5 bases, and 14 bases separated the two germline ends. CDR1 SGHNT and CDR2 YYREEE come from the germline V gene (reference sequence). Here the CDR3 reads CASSFTGFSDNEQFF. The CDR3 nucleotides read TGTGCCAGCAGCTTTACAGGGTTTTCTGACAATGAGCAGTTCTTC.

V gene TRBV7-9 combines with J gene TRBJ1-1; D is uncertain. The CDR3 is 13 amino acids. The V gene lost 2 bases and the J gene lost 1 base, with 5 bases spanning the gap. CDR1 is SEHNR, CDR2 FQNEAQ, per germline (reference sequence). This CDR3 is CASSLLANTEAFF. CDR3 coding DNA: TGTGCCAGCAGCTTACTCGCGAACACTGAAGCTTTCTTT.

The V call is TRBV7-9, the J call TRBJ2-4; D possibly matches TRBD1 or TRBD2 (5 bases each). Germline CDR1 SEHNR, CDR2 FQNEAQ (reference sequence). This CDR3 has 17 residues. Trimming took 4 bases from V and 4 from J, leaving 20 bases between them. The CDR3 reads CASSSMLRGDLKNIQYF. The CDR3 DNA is TGTGCCAGCAGCTCCATGTTGAGGGGCGACCTTAAAAACATTCAGTACTTC.

CDR3 bases: TGTGCCAGCAGTTTAAGGAGGGATGAGCAGTTCTTC. It translates to CASSLRRDEQFF. This sequence joins TRBV28 and TRBJ2-1; possibly TRBD2 for D (6 bases). Trimming removed 2 bases from V and 8 bases from J, with 7 bases in between. Germline CDR1 and CDR2: MDHEN and SYDVKM. This CDR3 contains 12 residues. Together with reference TRBV28 and TRBJ2-1, the CDR3 gives the full variable domain: DVKVTQSSRYLVKRTGEKVFLECVQDMDHENMFWYRQDPGLGLRLIYFSYDVKMKEKGDIPEGYSVSREKKERFSLILESASTNQTSMYLCASSLRRDEQFFGPGTRLTVL.

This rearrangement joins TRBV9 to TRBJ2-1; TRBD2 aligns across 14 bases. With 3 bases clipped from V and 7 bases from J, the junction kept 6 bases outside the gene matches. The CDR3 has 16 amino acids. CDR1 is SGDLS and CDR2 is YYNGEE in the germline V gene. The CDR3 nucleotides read TGTGCCAGCAGCGCCGGACTAGCGGGAGGAGGGAATGAGCAGTTCTTC. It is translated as CASSAGLAGGGNEQFF.

CDR3 in amino acids: CASSSYRGKNTEAFF. CDR3 sequence (DNA): TGTGCCAGCAGCTCTTACAGGGGAAAGAACACTGAAGCTTTCTTT. The chain is built from TRBV28 and TRBJ1-1, with 7 bases aligning to TRBD1. V was pared by 6 bases and J by 1 base, with 8 bases of the junction left unmatched. The CDR3 extends over 15 amino acids. CDR1 is MDHEN and CDR2 is SYDVKM in the germline V gene.

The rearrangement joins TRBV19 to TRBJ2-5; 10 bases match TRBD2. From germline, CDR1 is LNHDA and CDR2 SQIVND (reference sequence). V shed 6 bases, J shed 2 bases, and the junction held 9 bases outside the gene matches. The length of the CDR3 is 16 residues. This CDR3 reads CASSLGGLAVQETQYF. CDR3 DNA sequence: TGTGCCAGTAGCCTCGGAGGACTAGCGGTTCAAGAGACCCAGTACTTC.

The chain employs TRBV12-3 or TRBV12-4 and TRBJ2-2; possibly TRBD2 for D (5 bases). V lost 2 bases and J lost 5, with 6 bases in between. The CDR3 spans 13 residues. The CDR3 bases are TGTGCCAGCAGTTTACTAGCTACCGGGGAGCTGTTTTTT. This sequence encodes CASSLLATGELFF.

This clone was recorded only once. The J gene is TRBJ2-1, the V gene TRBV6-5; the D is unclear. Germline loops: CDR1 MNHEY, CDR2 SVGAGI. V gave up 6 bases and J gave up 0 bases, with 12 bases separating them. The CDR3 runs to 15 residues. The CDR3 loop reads CASRIYLTSYNEQFF. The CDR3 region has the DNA TGTGCCAGCAGGATTTACTTAACCTCCTACAATGAGCAGTTCTTC.

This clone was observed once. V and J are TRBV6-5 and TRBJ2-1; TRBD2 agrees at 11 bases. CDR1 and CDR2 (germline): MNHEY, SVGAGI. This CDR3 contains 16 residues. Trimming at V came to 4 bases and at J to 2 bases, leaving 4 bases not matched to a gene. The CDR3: CASSSRTSGPYNEQFF. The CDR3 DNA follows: TGTGCCAGCAGTTCTCGGACTAGCGGGCCCTACAATGAGCAGTTCTTC.

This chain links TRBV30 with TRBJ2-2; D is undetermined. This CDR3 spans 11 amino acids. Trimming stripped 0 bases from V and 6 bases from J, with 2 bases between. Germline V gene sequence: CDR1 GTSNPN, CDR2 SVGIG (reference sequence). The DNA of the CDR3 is TGTGCCTGGAGTGTGTCCGGGGAGCTGTTTTTT. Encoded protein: CAWSVSGELFF.

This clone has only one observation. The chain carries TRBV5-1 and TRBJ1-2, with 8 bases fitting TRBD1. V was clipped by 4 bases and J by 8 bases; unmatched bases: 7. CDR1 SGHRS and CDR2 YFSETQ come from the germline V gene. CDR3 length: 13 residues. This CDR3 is CASSAPTGEGYTF. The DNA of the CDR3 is TGCGCCAGCAGCGCCCCGACAGGGGAAGGCTACACCTTC.

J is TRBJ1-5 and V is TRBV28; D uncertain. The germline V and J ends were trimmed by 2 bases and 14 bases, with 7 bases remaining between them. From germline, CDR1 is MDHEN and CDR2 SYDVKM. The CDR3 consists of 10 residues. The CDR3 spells CASSLINKHF. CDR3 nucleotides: TGTGCCAGCAGTTTAATTAACAAGCATTTT.

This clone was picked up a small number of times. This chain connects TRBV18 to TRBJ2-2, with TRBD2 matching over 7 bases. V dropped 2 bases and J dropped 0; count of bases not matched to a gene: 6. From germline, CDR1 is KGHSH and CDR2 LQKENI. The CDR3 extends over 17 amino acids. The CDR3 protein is CASSPRGAGANTGELFF. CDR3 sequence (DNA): TGTGCCAGCTCACCAAGAGGGGCGGGAGCGAACACCGGGGAGCTGTTTTTT.

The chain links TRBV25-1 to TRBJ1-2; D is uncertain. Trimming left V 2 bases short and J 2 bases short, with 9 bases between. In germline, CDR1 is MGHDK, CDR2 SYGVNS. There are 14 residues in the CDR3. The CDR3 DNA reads TGTGCCAGCAGTGAAGACGGTTACAACTATGGCTACACCTTC. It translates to CASSEDGYNYGYTF.

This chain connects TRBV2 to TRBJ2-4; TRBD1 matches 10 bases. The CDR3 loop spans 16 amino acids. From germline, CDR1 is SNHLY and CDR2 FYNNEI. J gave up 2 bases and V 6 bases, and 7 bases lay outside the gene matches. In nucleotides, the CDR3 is TGTGCCAGCAGCCGACAGGGGGCAGGGACCAAAAACATTCAGTACTTC. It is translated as CASSRQGAGTKNIQYF.

Here the CDR3 DNA reads TGTGCCAGCAGCAAACCCCGAAGCGCGGGTTATGGCTACACCTTC. This codes for CASSKPRSAGYGYTF. V and J are TRBV21-1 and TRBJ1-2. TRBV21-1 is a recognized pseudogene. CDR3 length: 15 residues.